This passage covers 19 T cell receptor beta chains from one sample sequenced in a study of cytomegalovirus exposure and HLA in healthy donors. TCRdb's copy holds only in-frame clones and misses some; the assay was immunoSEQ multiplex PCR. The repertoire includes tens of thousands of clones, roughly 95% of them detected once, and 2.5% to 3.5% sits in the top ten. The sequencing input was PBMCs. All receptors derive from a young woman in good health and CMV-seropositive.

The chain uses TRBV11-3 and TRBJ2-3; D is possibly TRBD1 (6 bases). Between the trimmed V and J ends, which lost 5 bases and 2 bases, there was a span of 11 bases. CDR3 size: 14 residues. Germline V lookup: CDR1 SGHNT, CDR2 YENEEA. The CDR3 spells CASSPGQSTDTQYF. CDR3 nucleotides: TGTGCCAGCAGCCCTGGACAGTCCACAGATACGCAGTATTTT.

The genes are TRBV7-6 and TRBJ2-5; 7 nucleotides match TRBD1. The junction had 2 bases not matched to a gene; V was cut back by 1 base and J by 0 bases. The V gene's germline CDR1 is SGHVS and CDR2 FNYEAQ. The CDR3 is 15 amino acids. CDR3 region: CASSLVDRDQETQYF. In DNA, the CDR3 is TGTGCCAGCAGCTTAGTCGACAGGGACCAAGAGACCCAGTACTTC.

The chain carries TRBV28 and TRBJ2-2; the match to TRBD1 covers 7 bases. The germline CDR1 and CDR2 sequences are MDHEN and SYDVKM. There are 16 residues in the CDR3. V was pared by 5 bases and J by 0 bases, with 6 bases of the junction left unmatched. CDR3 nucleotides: TGTGCCAGCAGTGAACGTGACAGGGCGAACACCGGGGAGCTGTTTTTT. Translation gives CASSERDRANTGELFF.

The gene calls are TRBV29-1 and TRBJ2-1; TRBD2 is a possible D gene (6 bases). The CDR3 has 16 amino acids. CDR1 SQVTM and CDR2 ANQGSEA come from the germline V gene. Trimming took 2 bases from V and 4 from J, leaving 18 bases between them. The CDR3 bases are TGCAGCGTTGAACACCGCGCGGGGAAGAGGTACAATGAGCAGTTCTTC. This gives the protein CSVEHRAGKRYNEQFF.

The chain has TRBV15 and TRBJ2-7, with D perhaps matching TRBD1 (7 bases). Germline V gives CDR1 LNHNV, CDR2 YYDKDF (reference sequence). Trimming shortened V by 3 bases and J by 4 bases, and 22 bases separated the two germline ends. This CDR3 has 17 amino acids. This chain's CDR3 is CATSSIPFRGDTYEQYF. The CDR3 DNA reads TGTGCCACCAGCAGTATACCGTTCAGGGGGGATACATACGAGCAGTACTTC.

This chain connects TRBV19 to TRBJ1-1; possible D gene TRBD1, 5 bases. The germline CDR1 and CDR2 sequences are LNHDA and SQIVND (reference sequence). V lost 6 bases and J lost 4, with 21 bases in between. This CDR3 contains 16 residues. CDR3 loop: CASRPEGAVVSTEAFF. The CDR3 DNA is TGTGCCAGTAGACCGGAAGGGGCGGTTGTGAGCACTGAAGCTTTCTTT.

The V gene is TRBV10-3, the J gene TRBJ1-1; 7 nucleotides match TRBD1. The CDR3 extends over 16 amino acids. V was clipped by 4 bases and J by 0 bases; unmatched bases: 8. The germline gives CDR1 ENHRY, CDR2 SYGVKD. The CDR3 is CAISGGQRSMNTEAFF. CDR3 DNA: TGTGCCATCAGTGGGGGACAGCGGTCCATGAACACTGAAGCTTTCTTT.

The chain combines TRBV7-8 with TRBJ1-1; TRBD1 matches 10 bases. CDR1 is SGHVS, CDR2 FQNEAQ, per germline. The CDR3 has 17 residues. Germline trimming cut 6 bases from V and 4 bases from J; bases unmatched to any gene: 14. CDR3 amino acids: CASRKDGTGARGTEAFF. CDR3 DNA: TGTGCCAGCAGAAAGGACGGGACAGGGGCCCGGGGCACTGAAGCTTTCTTT.

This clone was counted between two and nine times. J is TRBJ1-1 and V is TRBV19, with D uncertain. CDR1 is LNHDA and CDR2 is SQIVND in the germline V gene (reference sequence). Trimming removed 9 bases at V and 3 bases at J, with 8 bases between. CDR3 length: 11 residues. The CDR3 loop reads CASPSDTEAFF. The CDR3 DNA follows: TGTGCCAGCCCTTCGGACACTGAAGCTTTCTTT.

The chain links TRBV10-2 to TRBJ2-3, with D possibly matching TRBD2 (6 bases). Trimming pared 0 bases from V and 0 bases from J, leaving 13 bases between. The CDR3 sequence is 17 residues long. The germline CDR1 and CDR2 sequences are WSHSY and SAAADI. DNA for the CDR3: TGCGCCAGCAGTGAGTCGCCACCAGGGACTAGCACAGATACGCAGTATTTT. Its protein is CASSESPPGTSTDTQYF.

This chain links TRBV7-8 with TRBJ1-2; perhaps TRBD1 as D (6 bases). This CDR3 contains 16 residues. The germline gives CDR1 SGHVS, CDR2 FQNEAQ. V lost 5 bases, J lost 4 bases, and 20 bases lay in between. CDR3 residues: CASSPRQAVTFYGYTF. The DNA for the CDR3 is TGTGCCAGCAGCCCGAGACAGGCCGTCACCTTCTATGGCTACACCTTC.

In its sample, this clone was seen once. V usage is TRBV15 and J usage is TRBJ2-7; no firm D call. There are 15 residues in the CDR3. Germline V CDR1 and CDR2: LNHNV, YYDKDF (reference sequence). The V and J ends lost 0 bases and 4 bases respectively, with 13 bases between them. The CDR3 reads CATSRDGGSFYEQYF. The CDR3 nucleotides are TGTGCCACCAGCAGAGATGGCGGAAGTTTTTACGAGCAGTACTTC.

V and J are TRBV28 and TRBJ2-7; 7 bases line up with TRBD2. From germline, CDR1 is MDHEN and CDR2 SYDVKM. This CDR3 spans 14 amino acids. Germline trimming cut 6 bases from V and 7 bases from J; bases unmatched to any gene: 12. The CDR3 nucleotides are TGTGCCAGCAGCCCTTCTAGCGGTGTTAGGGAGCAGTACTTC. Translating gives CASSPSSGVREQYF.

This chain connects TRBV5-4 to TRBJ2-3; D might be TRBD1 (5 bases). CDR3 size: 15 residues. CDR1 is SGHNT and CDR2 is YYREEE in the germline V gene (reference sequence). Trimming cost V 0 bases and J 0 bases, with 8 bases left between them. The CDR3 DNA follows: TGTGCCAGCAGCTTGGCGGCAGGGAGCACAGATACGCAGTATTTT. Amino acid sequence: CASSLAAGSTDTQYF.

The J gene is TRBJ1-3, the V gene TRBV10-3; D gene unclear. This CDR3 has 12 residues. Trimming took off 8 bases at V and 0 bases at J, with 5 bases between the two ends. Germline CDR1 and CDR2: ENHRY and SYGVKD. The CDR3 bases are TGTGCCATCCAGTTCTCTGGAAACACCATATATTTT. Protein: CAIQFSGNTIYF.

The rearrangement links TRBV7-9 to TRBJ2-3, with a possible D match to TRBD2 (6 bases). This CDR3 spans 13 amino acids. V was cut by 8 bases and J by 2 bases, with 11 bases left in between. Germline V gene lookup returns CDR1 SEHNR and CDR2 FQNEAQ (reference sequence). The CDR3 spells CASRRRDTDTQYF. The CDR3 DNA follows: TGTGCCAGCCGGCGGCGGGACACAGATACGCAGTATTTT.

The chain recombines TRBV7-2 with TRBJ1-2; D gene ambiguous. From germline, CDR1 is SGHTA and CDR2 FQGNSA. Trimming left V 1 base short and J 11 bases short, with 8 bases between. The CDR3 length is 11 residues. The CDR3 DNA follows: TGTGCCAGCAGCTTAGGGCTCTCATACACCTTC. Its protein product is CASSLGLSYTF.

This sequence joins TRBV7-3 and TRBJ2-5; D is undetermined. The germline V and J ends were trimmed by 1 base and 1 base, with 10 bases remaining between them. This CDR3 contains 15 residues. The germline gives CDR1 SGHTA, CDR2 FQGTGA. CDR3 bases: TGTGCCAGCAGCTTAAGGTGGAACAGCCAAGAGACCCAGTACTTC. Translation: CASSLRWNSQETQYF.

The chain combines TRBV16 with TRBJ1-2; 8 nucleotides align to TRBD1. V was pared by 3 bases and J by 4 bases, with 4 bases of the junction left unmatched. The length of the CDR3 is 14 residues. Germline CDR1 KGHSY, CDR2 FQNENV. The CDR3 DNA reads TGTGCCAGCAGCCATCCACAGGGGGGCTATGGCTACACCTTC. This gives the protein CASSHPQGGYGYTF.